This T cell receptor beta chain came from a study of graft-versus-host responses after intestinal transplantation. Concerning this clone itself: Its cognate antigen is unknown.

J lost 5 bases, V lost 3 bases, and 9 bases had no gene match. Germline V gene lookup returns CDR1 SGDLS and CDR2 YYNGEE. The CDR3 contains 17 residues. Sequenced by immunoSEQ multiplex PCR; TCRdb stores in-frame clones only, minus some. The sample lists about 85,000 clones, roughly 80% occurring once. The material was unstimulated CD4+ T cells sorted from spleen or lymph node cells, obtained before intestinal transplant. The clonotype comes from a human donor who received an intestinal transplant. This chain uses TRBV9 with TRBJ2-3, with 13 bases matching TRBD2. CDR3 residues: CASSATSGGARGDTQYF. DNA of the CDR3: TGTGCCAGCAGCGCCACTAGCGGGGGGGCTAGGGGAGATACGCAGTATTTT.